A single sample is the source of the 8 T cell receptor beta chains below, sequenced in a study of blood T cell repertoires in COVID-19. TCRdb's table, derived via immunoSEQ multiplex PCR, lists solely in-frame clones and lacks some. This table has some 110,000 clones, roughly 92% appearing once. The sample was peripheral blood. These receptors came from a man between 50 and 59 years old with COVID-19, enrolled during active disease.

V is TRBV7-2 and J is TRBJ1-4; maybe TRBD1 (6 bases). Looked up from germline, CDR1 is SGHTA and CDR2 is FQGNSA. The CDR3 loop spans 15 amino acids. Trimming left V 5 bases short and J 8 bases short, with 18 bases between. The chain's CDR3 is CASSARGASDEKLFF. CDR3 nucleotides: TGTGCCAGCAGCGCCCGGGGGGCGTCGGACGAAAAACTGTTTTTT.

The chain links TRBV19 to TRBJ1-5, with D perhaps TRBD1 (5 bases). Germline V gene sequence: CDR1 LNHDA, CDR2 SQIVND (reference sequence). This CDR3 contains 16 residues. Deletions cut 11 bases from V and 0 bases from J, with 20 bases between. The CDR3 loop is CASDRGAAYSNQPQHF. In nucleotides, the CDR3 is TGTGCCTCCGACCGCGGGGCAGCTTATAGCAATCAGCCCCAGCATTTT.

The V call is TRBV18, the J call TRBJ2-3, with D maybe TRBD1 (6 bases). V lost 3 bases to trimming and J lost 2 bases, with 12 bases between them. CDR3 length equals 15 residues. Germline V gene sequence: CDR1 KGHSH, CDR2 LQKENI. CDR3 in amino acids: CASSPDRSHTDTQYF. CDR3 nucleotide sequence: TGTGCCAGCTCACCCGACAGGTCGCACACAGATACGCAGTATTTT.

This clone was counted a few times. This chain connects TRBV19 to TRBJ2-1; no clear D gene. Germline V gene data show CDR1 as LNHDA and CDR2 as SQIVND (reference sequence). V gave up 0 bases and J gave up 10 bases, with 10 bases separating them. CDR3 size: 13 residues. The CDR3 is CASSIDRGSEQFF. In nucleotides, the CDR3 is TGTGCCAGTAGTATAGATCGTGGTAGCGAGCAGTTCTTC.

J is TRBJ2-2 and V is TRBV4-3; 10 bases line up with TRBD2. J was trimmed by 6 bases and V by 0 bases; bases with no gene match: 4. The germline gives CDR1 LGHNA, CDR2 YSLEER. The CDR3 has 16 amino acids. The CDR3 nucleotides read TGCGCCAGCAGCCAAGATCTTCTAGCGGGAGCCGGGGAGCTGTTTTTT. This codes for CASSQDLLAGAGELFF.

This chain uses TRBV30 with TRBJ1-1; D uncertain. With 0 bases removed from V and 5 bases from J, the gap between germline ends came to 10 bases. The CDR3 has 13 residues. Germline loops: CDR1 GTSNPN, CDR2 SVGIG (reference sequence). CDR3 sequence: CAWSVSGWTEAFF. The CDR3 region has the DNA TGTGCCTGGAGTGTTTCGGGTTGGACTGAAGCTTTCTTT.

J is TRBJ2-7 and V is TRBV9; the D gene is possibly TRBD2 (6 bases). Germline assignment: CDR1 SGDLS and CDR2 YYNGEE. The CDR3 has 13 residues. V was trimmed by 3 bases and J by 5 bases, leaving 12 bases between them. The DNA of the CDR3 is TGTGCCAGCAGCGACGGGACTGTAAACGAGCAGTACTTC. Amino acid sequence: CASSDGTVNEQYF.

The chain uses TRBV9 and TRBJ2-2, with D possibly TRBD2 on 6 matching bases. The CDR3 is 14 amino acids. V was trimmed by 1 base and J by 4 bases, leaving 8 bases between them. Germline CDR1 is SGDLS and CDR2 is YYNGEE. The CDR3 region is CASSVTGGTGELFF. The CDR3 DNA reads as TGTGCCAGCAGCGTAACCGGGGGCACCGGGGAGCTGTTTTTT.